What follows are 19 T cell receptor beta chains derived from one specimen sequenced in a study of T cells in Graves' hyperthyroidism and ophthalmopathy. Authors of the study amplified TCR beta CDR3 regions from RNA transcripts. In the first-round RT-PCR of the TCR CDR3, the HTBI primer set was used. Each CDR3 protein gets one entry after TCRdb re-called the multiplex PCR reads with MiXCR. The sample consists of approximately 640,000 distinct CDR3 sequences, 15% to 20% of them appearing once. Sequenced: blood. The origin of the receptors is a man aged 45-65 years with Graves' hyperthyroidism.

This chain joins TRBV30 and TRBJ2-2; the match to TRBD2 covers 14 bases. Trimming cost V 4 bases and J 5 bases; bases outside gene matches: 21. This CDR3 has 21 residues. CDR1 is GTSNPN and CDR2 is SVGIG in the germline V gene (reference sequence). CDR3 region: CAWTPPRLAGGPPGSTGELFF. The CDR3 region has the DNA TGTGCCTGGACCCCTCCGAGACTAGCGGGAGGGCCCCCAGGTTCGACCGGGGAGCTGTTTTTT.

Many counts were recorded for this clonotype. DNA for the CDR3: TGTGCCAGCAGTGAGGACAGGGTCACGGACAATGAGCAGTTCTTC. Amino acid sequence: CASSEDRVTDNEQFF. The chain employs TRBV2 and TRBJ2-1; 8 bases are shared with TRBD1. Trimming took 3 bases from V and 5 from J; bases not matched to a gene: 6. CDR1 SNHLY and CDR2 FYNNEI come from the germline V gene. The CDR3 loop spans 15 amino acids.

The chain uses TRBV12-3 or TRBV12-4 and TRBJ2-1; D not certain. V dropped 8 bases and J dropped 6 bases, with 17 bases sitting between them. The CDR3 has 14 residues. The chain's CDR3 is CASCLYAGCNEQFF. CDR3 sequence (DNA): TGTGCCAGCTGCCTTTACGCTGGGTGCAATGAGCAGTTCTTC.

As DNA, the CDR3 is TGTGCCAGCAGTTCCCCGATGACATCCTACAATGAGCAGTTCTTC. It translates to CASSSPMTSYNEQFF. The V and J genes are TRBV6-1 and TRBJ2-1; D gene unclear. Trimming took off 5 bases at V and 1 base at J, with 12 bases between the two ends. There are 15 residues in the CDR3. The V gene's germline CDR1 is MNHNS and CDR2 SASEGT.

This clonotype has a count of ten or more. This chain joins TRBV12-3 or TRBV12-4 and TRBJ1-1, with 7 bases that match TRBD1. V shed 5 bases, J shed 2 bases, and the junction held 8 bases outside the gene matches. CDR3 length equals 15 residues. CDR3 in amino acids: CASSPSDRPNTEAFF. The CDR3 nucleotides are TGTGCCAGCAGTCCTTCGGACAGGCCCAACACTGAAGCTTTCTTT.

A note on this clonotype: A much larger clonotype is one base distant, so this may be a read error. The CDR3 spells CAWSVRRLNTEVFF. CDR3 DNA sequence: TGTGCCTGGAGTGTAAGGCGGCTGAACACTGAAGTTTTCTTT. This chain links TRBV30 with TRBJ1-1; D remains unclear. Germline assignment: CDR1 GTSNPN and CDR2 SVGIG (reference sequence). The CDR3 consists of 14 residues.

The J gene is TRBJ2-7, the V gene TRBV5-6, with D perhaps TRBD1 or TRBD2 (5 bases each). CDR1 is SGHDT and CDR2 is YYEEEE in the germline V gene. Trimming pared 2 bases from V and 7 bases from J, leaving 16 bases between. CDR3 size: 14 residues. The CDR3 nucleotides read TGTGCCAGCAGCTTCTGGGACCCTCGGGAAGAGCAGTACTTC. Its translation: CASSFWDPREEQYF.

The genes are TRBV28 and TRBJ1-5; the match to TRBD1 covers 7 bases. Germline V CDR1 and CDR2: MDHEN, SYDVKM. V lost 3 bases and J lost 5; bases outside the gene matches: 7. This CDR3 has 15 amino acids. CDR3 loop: CASSLYRGRDQPQHF. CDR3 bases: TGTGCCAGCAGTTTGTACAGGGGTAGAGATCAGCCCCAGCATTTT. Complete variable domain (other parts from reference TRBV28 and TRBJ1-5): DVKVTQSSRYLVKRTGEKVFLECVQDMDHENMFWYRQDPGLGLRLIYFSYDVKMKEKGDIPEGYSVSREKKERFSLILESASTNQTSMYLCASSLYRGRDQPQHFGDGTRLSIL.

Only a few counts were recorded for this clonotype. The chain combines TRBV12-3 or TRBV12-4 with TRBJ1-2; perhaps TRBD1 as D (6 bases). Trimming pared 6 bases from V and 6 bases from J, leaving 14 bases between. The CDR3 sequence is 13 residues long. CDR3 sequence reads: CASRLQGGNGYTF. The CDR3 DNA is TGTGCCAGCAGGCTACAGGGAGGAAATGGCTACACCTTC.

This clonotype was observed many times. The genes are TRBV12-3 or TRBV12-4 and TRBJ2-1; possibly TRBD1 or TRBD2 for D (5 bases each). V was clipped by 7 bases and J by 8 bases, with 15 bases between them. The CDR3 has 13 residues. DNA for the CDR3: TGTGCCAGCAACCCGGGGCCGGGCGATGAGCAGTTCTTC. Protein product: CASNPGPGDEQFF.

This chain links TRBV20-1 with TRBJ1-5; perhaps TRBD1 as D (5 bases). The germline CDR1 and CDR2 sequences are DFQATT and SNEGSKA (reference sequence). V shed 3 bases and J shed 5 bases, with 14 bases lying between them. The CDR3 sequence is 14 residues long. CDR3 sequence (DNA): TGCAGTGCTAGGCCGATTGGGGGGGATCAGCCCCAGCATTTT. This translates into CSARPIGGDQPQHF.

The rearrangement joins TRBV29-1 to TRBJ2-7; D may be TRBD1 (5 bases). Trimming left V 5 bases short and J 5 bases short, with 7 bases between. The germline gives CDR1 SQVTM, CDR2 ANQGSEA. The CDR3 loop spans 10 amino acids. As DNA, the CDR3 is TGCAGCGTTAGACAGAACGAGCAGTACTTC. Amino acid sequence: CSVRQNEQYF.

The CDR3 spells CATRPSPGANTGELFF. CDR3 bases: TGTGCCACCAGACCATCTCCAGGGGCCAACACCGGGGAGCTGTTTTTT. The V and J genes are TRBV24-1 and TRBJ2-2; D possibly corresponds to TRBD1 (6 bases). With 7 bases removed from V and 2 bases from J, the gap between germline ends came to 16 bases. This CDR3 contains 16 residues. Germline loops: CDR1 KGHDR, CDR2 SFDVKD.

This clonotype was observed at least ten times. The CDR3 nucleotides are TGTGCCAGCAGGGGGGTCACAGATACGCAGTATTTT. As protein: CASRGVTDTQYF. The chain is built from TRBV28 and TRBJ2-3; either TRBD1 or TRBD2 may fit D (5 bases each). V lost 6 bases to trimming and J lost 2 bases, with 6 bases between them. This CDR3 spans 12 amino acids. Germline V gives CDR1 MDHEN, CDR2 SYDVKM.

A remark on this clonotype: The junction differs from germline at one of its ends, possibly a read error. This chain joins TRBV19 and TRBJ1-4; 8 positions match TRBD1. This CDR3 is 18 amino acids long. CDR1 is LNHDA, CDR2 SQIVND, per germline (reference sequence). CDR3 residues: CASSSGTGFPSLNEELFF. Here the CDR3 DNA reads TGTGCCAGTAGCTCCGGGACAGGCTTTCCCTCACTTAATGAAGAACTGTTTTTT.

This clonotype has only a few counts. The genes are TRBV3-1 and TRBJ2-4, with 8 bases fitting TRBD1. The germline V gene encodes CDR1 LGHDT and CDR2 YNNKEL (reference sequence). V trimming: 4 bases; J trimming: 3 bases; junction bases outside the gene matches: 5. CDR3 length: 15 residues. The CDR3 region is CASSLTDRDKNIQYF. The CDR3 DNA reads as TGTGCCAGCAGCCTGACGGACAGGGACAAAAACATTCAGTACTTC.

The CDR3 DNA is TGCGCCAGCAGCTTGGCTACAGGGGCCGGGGAGCTGTTTTTT. Protein: CASSLATGAGELFF. V usage is TRBV5-1 and J usage is TRBJ2-2; TRBD1 agrees at 7 bases. The trim removed 0 bases at V and 6 bases at J, leaving 2 bases unmatched. Germline V CDR1 and CDR2: SGHRS, YFSETQ. The CDR3 has 14 amino acids. Supplemented by reference TRBV5-1 and TRBJ2-2, the full variable domain reads KAGVTQTPRYLIKTRGQQVTLSCSPISGHRSVSWYQQTPGQGLQFLFEYFSETQRNKGNFPGRFSGRQFSNSRSEMNVSTLELGDSALYLCASSLATGAGELFFGEGSRLTVL.

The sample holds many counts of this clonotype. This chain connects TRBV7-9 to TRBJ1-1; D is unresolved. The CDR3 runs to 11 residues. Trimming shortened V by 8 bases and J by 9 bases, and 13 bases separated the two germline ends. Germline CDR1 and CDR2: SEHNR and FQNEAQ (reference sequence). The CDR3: CASLNGRKAFF. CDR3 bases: TGTGCCAGCCTGAACGGCAGGAAAGCTTTCTTT.

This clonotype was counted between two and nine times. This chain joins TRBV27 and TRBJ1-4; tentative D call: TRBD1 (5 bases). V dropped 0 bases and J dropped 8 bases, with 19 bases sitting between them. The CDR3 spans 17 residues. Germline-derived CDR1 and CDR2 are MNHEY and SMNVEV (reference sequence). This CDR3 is CASSLSWGWTREEKLFF. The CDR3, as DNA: TGTGCCAGCAGTTTATCGTGGGGGTGGACTCGAGAGGAAAAACTGTTTTTT.